Below, 15 T cell receptor beta chains from the same sample are listed, as sequenced in a study of T cell repertoires in cytomegalovirus infection. TCRdb re-analysed the reads in MiXCR, keeping a single row per CDR3 protein. The repertoire has 680,000 or so distinct CDR3 sequences, about a third of them found once; the top ten carry around 2.6%. The sequenced material came from PBMCs. These TCRs come from a human donor in good health (CMV status not recorded). Some clones in this sample may be carry-over from other donors' samples.

This clonotype turned up a few times. This chain joins TRBV7-3 and TRBJ1-1; no definite D call. Trimming cost V 2 bases and J 1 base, with 11 bases left between them. There are 15 residues in the CDR3. CDR1 and CDR2 from the germline V gene are SGHTA and FQGTGA. The chain's CDR3 is CASSLRPGGNTEAFF. The DNA for the CDR3 is TGTGCCAGCAGCTTACGGCCGGGAGGGAACACTGAAGCTTTCTTT.

The V and J genes are TRBV20-1 and TRBJ2-1; D is possibly TRBD2 (6 bases). Germline V CDR1 and CDR2: DFQATT, SNEGSKA (reference sequence). Trimming removed 5 bases at V and 3 bases at J, with 20 bases between. The CDR3 spans 16 residues. CDR3 nucleotide sequence: TGCAGTGCTGACCTAGCGCCCAAAAGGGTCTACAATGAGCAGTTCTTC. Its translation is CSADLAPKRVYNEQFF.

V is TRBV12-3 or TRBV12-4 and J is TRBJ2-7; TRBD1 aligns across 9 bases. Germline trimming cut 5 bases from V and 1 base from J; bases unmatched to any gene: 0. The CDR3 is 13 amino acids. In DNA form, the CDR3 reads TGTGCCAGCAGTGACAGGGGGTCCTACGAGCAGTACTTC. Protein: CASSDRGSYEQYF.

This clonotype was seen only once. This chain links TRBV12-3 or TRBV12-4 with TRBJ1-1, with TRBD1 matching 10 bases. The CDR3 runs 15 residues. V shed 6 bases, J shed 4 bases, and the junction held 8 bases outside the gene matches. The CDR3 DNA is TGTGCCAGCAGCTTATTCCGGGACAGGGGCACTGAAGCTTTCTTT. It specifies CASSLFRDRGTEAFF.

In this sample, this clonotype turned up a few times. CDR3 nucleotide sequence: TGTGCCAGCAGGCGACAGGGTGAATACGAGCAGTACTTC. It codes for CASRRQGEYEQYF. V usage is TRBV28 and J usage is TRBJ2-7; 7 positions agree with TRBD1. In germline, CDR1 is MDHEN, CDR2 SYDVKM. The CDR3 is 13 residues long. The junction had 6 bases not matched to a gene; V was cut back by 6 bases and J by 4 bases.

This clonotype appeared a few times. The chain has TRBV10-3 and TRBJ2-1; D is undetermined. The CDR3 loop spans 12 amino acids. Trimming took off 6 bases at V and 7 bases at J, with 10 bases between the two ends. The germline gives CDR1 ENHRY, CDR2 SYGVKD. The CDR3 region is CAISGLANEQFF. CDR3 sequence (DNA): TGTGCCATCAGCGGCCTGGCGAATGAGCAGTTCTTC.

The chain couples TRBV12-3 or TRBV12-4 to TRBJ2-1, with 10 nucleotides matching TRBD2. The J segment lost 3 bases and the V segment lost 3 bases, leaving 5 bases of the junction unmatched. The CDR3 is 16 residues long. In DNA, the CDR3 is TGTGCCAGCAGTTTCTCGCGACTAGCGGGCTACAATGAGCAGTTCTTC. Translated: CASSFSRLAGYNEQFF.

This clonotype has only a few counts. The J gene is TRBJ1-4, the V gene TRBV7-8; 7 nucleotides line up with TRBD1. The germline V gene encodes CDR1 SGHVS and CDR2 FQNEAQ. This CDR3 is built from 13 residues. V lost 3 bases and J lost 6; bases outside the gene matches: 1. The DNA for the CDR3 is TGTGCCAGCAGCTTGGGGACAGATGAAAAACTGTTTTTT. As protein: CASSLGTDEKLFF.

There are a few counts of this clonotype. The gene calls are TRBV20-1 and TRBJ2-7, with D possibly being TRBD2 (6 bases). The germline V and J ends were trimmed by 3 bases and 3 bases, with 18 bases remaining between them. CDR1 and CDR2 (germline): DFQATT, SNEGSKA (reference sequence). The CDR3 sequence is 15 residues long. CDR3 DNA sequence: TGCAGTGCTAGTGGGTCTGCTAGCGCTAGCTACGAGCAGTACTTC. The encoded protein is CSASGSASASYEQYF.

CDR3 residues: CATTTSQYNEQFF. DNA for the CDR3: TGTGCCACCACGACGTCGCAATACAATGAGCAGTTCTTC. The gene calls are TRBV28 and TRBJ2-1; the D is unclear. Per the germline V gene, CDR1 is MDHEN and CDR2 is SYDVKM. The CDR3 runs 13 residues. V gave up 10 bases and J gave up 4 bases, with 14 bases separating them.

This chain connects TRBV29-1 to TRBJ2-1, with 7 bases identical to TRBD2. V lost 1 base and J lost 10; bases outside the gene matches: 16. The germline V gene has CDR1 SQVTM and CDR2 ANQGSEA. The CDR3 is made up of 16 amino acids. The CDR3 DNA is TGCAGCGTTGAAGTTAACGAGACTAGCCCATTATACGAGCAGTTCTTC. Amino acids: CSVEVNETSPLYEQFF.

V usage is TRBV6-1 and J usage is TRBJ1-1; D not resolved. The V end lost 0 bases, the J end lost 8 bases, and 7 bases lay between the germline ends. Germline loops: CDR1 MNHNS, CDR2 SASEGT. The CDR3 has 12 residues. Here the CDR3 reads CASSEAGPEAFF. The CDR3 DNA sequence: TGTGCCAGCAGTGAAGCGGGCCCCGAAGCTTTCTTT.

This clonotype was picked up a small number of times. This rearrangement joins TRBV28 to TRBJ2-2; TRBD2 might be the D (6 bases). The V end was cut by 2 bases, the J end by 4 bases, with 14 bases between. Germline V lookup: CDR1 MDHEN, CDR2 SYDVKM. This CDR3 is 16 amino acids long. The chain's CDR3 is CASSLGPGLSTGELFF. The CDR3 bases are TGTGCCAGCAGTTTAGGTCCGGGACTTAGCACCGGGGAGCTGTTTTTT.

The chain carries TRBV11-2 and TRBJ2-1, with 13 bases fitting TRBD2. There are 18 residues in the CDR3. The J segment lost 3 bases and the V segment lost 5 bases, leaving 10 bases of the junction unmatched. Germline CDR1 reads SGHAT; CDR2 reads FQNNGV. This CDR3 is CASSQPGLAGINYNEQFF. The CDR3 nucleotides are TGTGCCAGCAGCCAACCGGGACTAGCGGGAATAAACTACAATGAGCAGTTCTTC.

The rearrangement links TRBV15 to TRBJ1-5; D is unresolved. Germline V gene data show CDR1 as LNHNV and CDR2 as YYDKDF (reference sequence). V shed 3 bases and J shed 5 bases, with 14 bases lying between them. This CDR3 region has 15 residues. CDR3 residues: CATSSGRSGHQPQHF. The CDR3 DNA reads as TGTGCCACCAGCAGCGGAAGGAGCGGACATCAGCCCCAGCATTTT.